The rows below give T cell receptor beta chains drawn from one sample of a study of cytomegalovirus exposure and HLA in healthy donors. Using immunoSEQ multiplex PCR, the repertoire was profiled, and TCRdb retains in-frame clones only, with some absent. The sample records 200,000 to 250,000 clones, 82% being singletons. The specimen sequenced was PBMCs. The receptors stem from a middle-aged woman in good health and CMV-seropositive. CDR3s include the opening cysteine and the closing phenylalanine or tryptophan. D genes are given only for firm matches. Size is omitted from some rows. Given values are once, few, many or a class for expanded clones.

cdr3_aa cdr3_nt j_call v_call clone_size d_call
CASSPPTGGTLHF TGTGCCAGCAGCCCACCGACAGGGGGCACCCTCCACTTT TRBJ1-6 TRBV7-3 - TRBD1
CASSPPLADRWGTQYF TGTGCCAGCAGCCCACCCCTAGCGGACCGCTGGGGTACGCAGTATTTT TRBJ2-3 TRBV27 - TRBD2
CASTEGGDRAGARDTQYF TGTGCCAGCACTGAGGGAGGCGATCGAGCGGGAGCAAGGGATACGCAGTATTTT TRBJ2-3 TRBV6-1 - TRBD2
CASRWTGGTGELFF TGTGCCAGTAGGTGGACAGGGGGCACCGGGGAGCTGTTTTTT TRBJ2-2 TRBV19 - TRBD1
CATSTGEGFEAFF TGCGCCACAAGCACAGGGGAAGGCTTTGAAGCTTTCTTT TRBJ1-1 TRBV5-1 - TRBD1
CATSQGRSSYEQYF TGTGCCACCTCCCAGGGCAGGAGCTCCTACGAGCAGTACTTC TRBJ2-7 TRBV15 - -
CASSSQAGGVGGEQFF TGTGCCAGCAGCTCCCAGGCGGGGGGAGTAGGTGGGGAGCAGTTCTTC TRBJ2-1 TRBV7-2 - TRBD2
CASSDARTSTTGELFF TGTGCCAGCAGTGACGCCCGGACTTCCACGACGGGGGAGCTGTTTTTT TRBJ2-2 TRBV9 once -
CSSSLGAREAFF TGTTCCAGCAGCTTAGGAGCACGTGAAGCTTTCTTT TRBJ1-1 TRBV7-9 - -
CASRGQGASGNTIYF TGTGCCAGCAGAGGACAGGGGGCATCTGGAAACACCATATATTTT TRBJ1-3 TRBV6-5 - TRBD1
CASSYSQGYTGELFF TGTGCCAGCAGTTATTCCCAGGGATACACCGGGGAGCTGTTTTTT TRBJ2-2 TRBV6-5 - -
CASSPTGGSTDTQYF TGTGCCAGCAGCCCGACAGGGGGCTCCACAGATACGCAGTATTTT TRBJ2-3 TRBV7-3 - TRBD1
CASSEGRGTYEQYF TGCGCCAGCAGTGAGGGTCGGGGAACCTACGAGCAGTACTTC TRBJ2-7 TRBV10-2 - -
CSSSPTGDYGYTF TGTTCCAGCAGCCCGACAGGGGACTATGGCTACACCTTC TRBJ1-2 TRBV7-9 - TRBD1
CAISDRGTNYGYTF TGTGCCATCAGCGACAGGGGTACTAACTATGGCTACACCTTC TRBJ1-2 TRBV10-3 - TRBD1
CASTATGELFF TGTGCCAGCACAGCCACCGGGGAGCTGTTTTTT TRBJ2-2 TRBV10-3 - -
CASSFSGSANTGELFF TGTGCCAGCAGTTTTTCCGGGAGCGCGAACACCGGGGAGCTGTTTTTT TRBJ2-2 TRBV27 - -
CASSSPGQSGYTF TGTGCCAGCAGCTCGCCCGGACAGAGTGGCTACACCTTC TRBJ1-2 TRBV7-6 - -
CASSQDGTALAERADTQYF TGCGCCAGCAGCCAAGATGGCACCGCACTAGCAGAAAGGGCAGATACGCAGTATTTT TRBJ2-3 TRBV4-1 - -
CASSLQGTNTDTQYF TGTGCCAGCAGCTTACAGGGAACGAACACAGATACGCAGTATTTT TRBJ2-3 TRBV7-3 - -
CASSQAGEGGEKLFF TGCGCCAGCAGCCAGGCTGGGGAGGGAGGTGAAAAACTGTTTTTT TRBJ1-4 TRBV5-1 - -
CASSQGTGNTGELFF TGCGCCAGCAGCCAAGGGACAGGGAACACCGGGGAGCTGTTTTTT TRBJ2-2 TRBV4-3 - TRBD1
CASTSQGERTEAFF TGTGCCAGCACCTCTCAGGGTGAGAGGACTGAAGCTTTCTTT TRBJ1-1 TRBV6-6 once -
CASSPPAQDYGYTF TGTGCCAGCTCACCACCGGCACAGGACTATGGCTACACCTTC TRBJ1-2 TRBV18 - -
CASSATGGGTEAFF TGTGCCAGCAGCGCAACAGGGGGTGGGACTGAAGCTTTCTTT TRBJ1-1 TRBV25-1 - TRBD1
CASSGPNTDTQYF TGTGCCAGCAGTGGGCCCAACACAGATACGCAGTATTTT TRBJ2-3 TRBV27 - -
CASSSSGQGTGYTF TGCGCCAGCAGCTCCTCGGGACAGGGAACGGGCTACACCTTC TRBJ1-2 TRBV5-1 - TRBD1
CAWNNGGGNTEAFF TGTGCCTGGAATAATGGGGGGGGGAACACTGAAGCTTTCTTT TRBJ1-1 TRBV30 - -
CASSSGGATDTQYF TGTGCCTCTTCTAGCGGGGGGGCCACAGATACGCAGTATTTT TRBJ2-3 TRBV10-3 - TRBD2
CASSLATGDYEQYF TGCGCCAGCAGCTTGGCGACAGGGGACTACGAGCAGTACTTC TRBJ2-7 TRBV5-1 - TRBD1
CASSRDRGYEQYF TGTGCCAGCTCCCGAGACAGGGGCTACGAGCAGTACTTC TRBJ2-7 TRBV18 - TRBD1
CASSLNRDRRYEQYF TGTGCCAGCAGCTTAAACAGGGACAGGCGCTACGAGCAGTACTTC TRBJ2-7 TRBV7-2 - TRBD1
CASSSSYTGELFF TGTGCCAGCAGCTCTAGTTACACCGGGGAGCTGTTTTTT TRBJ2-2 TRBV7-6 - -
CASSLKIAGSLGRETQYF TGTGCCAGCAGCTTAAAGATAGCGGGATCACTAGGGCGAGAGACCCAGTACTTC TRBJ2-5 TRBV7-2 - TRBD2
CASSPKVGLELIEQYF TGTGCCAGCAGCCCAAAAGTGGGACTAGAGTTGATCGAGCAGTACTTC TRBJ2-7 TRBV7-2 - TRBD2
CAWSTGVAGGPETQYF TGTGCCTGGAGCACCGGGGTGGCGGGGGGACCGGAGACCCAGTACTTC TRBJ2-5 TRBV30 - TRBD2
CSVATGTGNEKLFF TGCAGCGTTGCTACCGGGACAGGGAATGAAAAACTGTTTTTT TRBJ1-4 TRBV29-1 - TRBD1
CASSSRLADLNEQFF TGCGCCAGCAGTAGTCGACTAGCGGATCTCAATGAGCAGTTCTTC TRBJ2-1 TRBV10-2 once TRBD2
CASNIGGRANNEQFF TGTGCCAGCAATATCGGGGGGCGGGCAAACAATGAGCAGTTCTTC TRBJ2-1 TRBV11-2 - -
CASSSLGAGEGYEQYF TGTGCCAGCAGTTCCCTCGGAGCCGGAGAAGGCTACGAGCAGTACTTC TRBJ2-7 TRBV27 - -
CASSQDPHGRGEANYGYTF TGCGCCAGCAGCCAAGATCCACACGGCCGAGGTGAGGCTAACTATGGCTACACCTTC TRBJ1-2 TRBV4-1 - -
CASSSTGSLGGYTF TGTGCCAGCAGTTCGACAGGATCCCTGGGCGGCTACACCTTC TRBJ1-2 TRBV28 - -
CASSGDRGGGTDTQYF TGTGCCAGCAGTGGAGACAGGGGGGGTGGTACAGATACGCAGTATTTT TRBJ2-3 TRBV6-1 - TRBD1
CASSLTGGGSPPNYGYTF TGTGCCAGCAGCTTAACCGGCGGGGGAAGCCCCCCTAACTATGGCTACACCTTC TRBJ1-2 TRBV7-3 - -
CASSQDPPAGGETQYF TGCGCCAGCAGCCAAGATCCCCCCGCGGGGGGGGAGACCCAGTACTTC TRBJ2-5 TRBV4-1 - TRBD2
CASSPQQGFSYEQYF TGTGCCAGCAGCCCCCAACAGGGATTTTCCTACGAGCAGTACTTC TRBJ2-7 TRBV7-8 - -
CASISGNTEAFF TGTGCCAGCATATCCGGGAACACTGAAGCTTTCTTT TRBJ1-1 TRBV27 few -
CASSRAGTGYEQYF TGTGCCAGCAGCCGAGCGGGAACTGGCTACGAGCAGTACTTC TRBJ2-7 TRBV7-2 - TRBD2
CASIPPIGGNTEAFF TGTGCCAGCATCCCACCGATCGGGGGGAACACTGAAGCTTTCTTT TRBJ1-1 TRBV6-5 - -
CASRQGWSEAFF TGTGCCAGCAGACAGGGTTGGAGTGAAGCTTTCTTT TRBJ1-1 TRBV6-5 - -
CASRTDRANSPLHF TGTGCCAGTAGGACTGACAGGGCTAATTCACCCCTCCACTTT TRBJ1-6 TRBV19 - TRBD1
CASSLTTGVSDTQYF TGTGCCAGCAGCCTCACGACGGGGGTATCAGATACGCAGTATTTT TRBJ2-3 TRBV7-3 - -
CASSQASTTGNYGYTF TGTGCCAGCAGCCAAGCATCAACGACAGGGAACTATGGCTACACCTTC TRBJ1-2 TRBV4-2 - TRBD1
CASSFDRGRNTDTQYF TGTGCCAGCAGCTTTGACAGGGGAAGGAACACAGATACGCAGTATTTT TRBJ2-3 TRBV7-2 - TRBD1
CASSSQGNTEAFF TGTGCCAGCAGTTCACAGGGGAACACTGAAGCTTTCTTT TRBJ1-1 TRBV6-5 - -
CASSLRGQGMNTEAFF TGTGCCAGCAGTTTAAGAGGACAGGGGATGAACACTGAAGCTTTCTTT TRBJ1-1 TRBV27 - TRBD1
CASSLTYSPDRAEQYF TGTGCCAGCAGCTTAACATACTCACCTGACAGGGCCGAGCAGTACTTC TRBJ2-7 TRBV11-2 - TRBD1